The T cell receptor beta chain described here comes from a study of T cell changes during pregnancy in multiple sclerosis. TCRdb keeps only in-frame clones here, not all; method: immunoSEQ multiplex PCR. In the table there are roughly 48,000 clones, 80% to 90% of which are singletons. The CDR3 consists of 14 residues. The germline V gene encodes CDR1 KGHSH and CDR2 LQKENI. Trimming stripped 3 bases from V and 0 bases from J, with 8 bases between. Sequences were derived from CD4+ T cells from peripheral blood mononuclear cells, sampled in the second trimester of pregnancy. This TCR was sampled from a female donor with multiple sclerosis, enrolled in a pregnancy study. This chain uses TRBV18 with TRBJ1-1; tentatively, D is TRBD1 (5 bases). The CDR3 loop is CASSPDTMNTEAFF. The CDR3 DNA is TGTGCCAGCTCACCGGACACCATGAACACTGAAGCTTTCTTT. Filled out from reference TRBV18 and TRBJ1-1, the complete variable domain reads NAGVMQNPRHLVRRRGQEARLRCSPMKGHSHVYWYRQLPEEGLKFMVYLQKENIIDESGMPKERFSAEFPKEGPSILRIQQVVRGDSAAYFCASSPDTMNTEAFFGQGTRLTVV.